Below, one T cell receptor beta chain is given with its context. As yet, its antigen is unknown. These data come from a study of T cell responses to AZD1222 COVID-19 vaccine. Study-level background: Pooling covered second doses at about 4 or about 12 weeks.

Germline V gene data show CDR1 as LGHDT and CDR2 as YNNKEL (reference sequence). This CDR3 is 14 amino acids long. The V gene lost 1 base and the J gene lost 7 bases, with 14 bases spanning the gap. This table comes from immunoSEQ multiplex PCR, and its TCRdb copy is limited to in-frame clones, with some not included. The data contain fewer than 200,000 clones, approximately 92% of them singletons. Study-wide findings and caveats: When two AZD1222 doses had been given, Spike-specific TCR breadth and depth rose.

This chain connects TRBV3-1 (or the pseudogene TRBV3-2) to TRBJ2-7, with D possibly being TRBD1 (6 bases). The sequenced sample was peripheral blood, obtained on day 0 of AZD1222 vaccination. The sequence derives from an adult in good health. The CDR3 DNA reads as TGTGCCAGCAGCCAAGGGGGGCCCTACAGGGAGCAGTACTTC. Translating gives CASSQGGPYREQYF.